This record covers a single TCR beta chain. Its specificity is not known. TCRdb's table, derived via immunoSEQ multiplex PCR, lists solely in-frame clones and lacks some. The table has a few million clones, about 94% seen once; the top ten hold less than 0.15%. This entry is derived from a study of shared clonotypes between healthy human individuals. General study results and limits: The four-donor shared clonotypes exceeded non-shared clonotypes in generation probability, with non-shared ones scoring lower. Clonotype sharing among donors was thought likely to change with sequencing depth.

CDR3 length equals 15 residues. V shed 4 bases, J shed 3 bases, and the junction held 9 bases outside the gene matches. Germline CDR1 is KGHSH and CDR2 is LQKENI. The specimen was naive CD4+ T cells sorted from blood. Specified subset: CD45RA+ positively selected. The TCR comes from a man between 18 and 35 years old in good health. J is TRBJ2-7 and V is TRBV18, with 7 bases fitting TRBD1. This CDR3 is CASSLNRGRGYEQYF. CDR3 nucleotides: TGTGCCAGCTCACTCAACAGGGGTCGGGGCTACGAGCAGTACTTC.